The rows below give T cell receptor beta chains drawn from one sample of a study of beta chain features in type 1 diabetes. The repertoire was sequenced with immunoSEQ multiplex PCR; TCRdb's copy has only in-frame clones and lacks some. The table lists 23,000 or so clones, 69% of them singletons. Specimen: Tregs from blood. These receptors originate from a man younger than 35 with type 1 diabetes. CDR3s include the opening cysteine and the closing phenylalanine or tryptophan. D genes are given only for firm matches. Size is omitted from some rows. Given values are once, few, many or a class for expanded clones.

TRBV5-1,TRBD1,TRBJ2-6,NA,CASSSQGAGANVLTF,TGCGCCAGCAGCTCTCAGGGGGCTGGGGCCAACGTCCTGACTTTC
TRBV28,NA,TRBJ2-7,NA,CASSLTRYEQYF,TGTGCCAGCAGTTTGACACGCTACGAGCAGTACTTC
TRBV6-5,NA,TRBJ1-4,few,CASSSGQNEKLFF,TGTGCCAGCAGTTCAGGGCAGAATGAAAAACTGTTTTTT
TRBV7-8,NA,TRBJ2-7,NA,CASSLNRASFHEQYF,TGTGCCAGCAGCTTAAACAGGGCAAGTTTCCACGAGCAGTACTTC
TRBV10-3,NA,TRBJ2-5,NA,CAISETGIYLKEETQYF,TGTGCCATCAGTGAGACCGGGATCTACTTAAAAGAGGAGACCCAGTACTTC
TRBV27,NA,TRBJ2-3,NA,CASSFWASGTDTQYF,TGTGCCAGCAGTTTTTGGGCTAGCGGCACAGATACGCAGTATTTT
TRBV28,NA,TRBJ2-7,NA,CASRAGPYEQYF,TGTGCCAGCAGGGCAGGGCCCTACGAGCAGTACTTC
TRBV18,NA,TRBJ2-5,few,CASSPAGAQETQYF,TGTGCCAGCTCACCAGCGGGGGCCCAAGAGACCCAGTACTTC
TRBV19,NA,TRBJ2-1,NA,CASSPTPGLPFEQFF,TGTGCCAGTAGCCCCACCCCGGGACTCCCTTTTGAGCAGTTCTTC
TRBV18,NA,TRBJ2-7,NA,CASSPRPYRTYEQYF,TGTGCCAGCTCCCCCAGGCCCTACCGAACCTACGAGCAGTACTTC
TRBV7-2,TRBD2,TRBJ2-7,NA,CASSLNGRASEQYF,TGTGCCAGCAGCTTAAACGGGAGGGCCTCCGAGCAGTACTTC
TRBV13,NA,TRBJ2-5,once,CASSLGGPGRSAETQYF,TGTGCCAGCAGTTTAGGAGGCCCAGGGCGGTCGGCGGAGACCCAGTACTTC
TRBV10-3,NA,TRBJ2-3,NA,CAISELWERGIDTQYF,TGTGCCATCAGTGAATTATGGGAGAGGGGGATCGATACGCAGTATTTT
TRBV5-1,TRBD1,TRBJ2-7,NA,CASSRGQPYEQYF,TGCGCCAGCAGCCGGGGACAGCCCTACGAGCAGTACTTC
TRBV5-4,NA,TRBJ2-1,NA,CASSPTPTVYSYNEQFF,TGTGCCAGCAGCCCCACACCGACAGTGTACTCCTACAATGAGCAGTTCTTC
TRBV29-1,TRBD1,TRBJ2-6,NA,CSVAEAPGQAANVLTF,TGCAGCGTTGCCGAGGCCCCGGGACAGGCGGCCAACGTCCTGACTTTC
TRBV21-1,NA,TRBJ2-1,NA,CASSADKGGPGLAGGSSYNEQFF,TGTGCCAGCAGCGCTGATAAAGGTGGTCCGGGACTAGCGGGGGGGAGCTCCTACAATGAGCAGTTCTTC
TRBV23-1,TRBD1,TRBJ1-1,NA,CASSQSDRAPIVTEAFF,TGCGCCAGCAGTCAATCGGACAGGGCTCCCATCGTGACTGAAGCTTTCTTT
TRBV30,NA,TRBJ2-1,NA,CAWSSTGLPEDNEQFF,TGTGCCTGGAGTAGTACGGGACTCCCGGAGGACAATGAGCAGTTCTTC
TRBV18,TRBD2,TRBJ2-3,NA,CASSPGLLRGGRTDTQYF,TGTGCCAGCTCACCGGGTCTGCTGCGGGGGGGCCGAACAGATACGCAGTATTTT
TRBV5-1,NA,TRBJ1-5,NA,CASRRDSNQPQHF,TGCGCCAGCAGGAGGGATAGCAATCAGCCCCAGCATTTT
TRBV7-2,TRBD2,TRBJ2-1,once,CASSYRTSGRGEQFF,TGTGCCAGCAGCTATCGGACTAGCGGGAGAGGTGAGCAGTTCTTC
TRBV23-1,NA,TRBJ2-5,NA,CASSQLRRQEETQYF,TGCGCCAGCAGTCAATTAAGAAGACAGGAAGAGACCCAGTACTTC
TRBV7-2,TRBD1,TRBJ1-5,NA,CASNSGQGYNQPQHF,TGTGCCAGCAACTCCGGACAGGGCTACAATCAGCCCCAGCATTTT
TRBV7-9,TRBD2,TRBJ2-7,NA,CASSLQLTSGRVGEQYF,TGTGCCAGCAGCTTACAATTGACTAGCGGGAGGGTAGGCGAGCAGTACTTC
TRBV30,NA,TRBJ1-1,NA,CAWSTNGDTEAFF,TGTGCCTGGAGTACCAACGGGGACACTGAAGCTTTCTTT